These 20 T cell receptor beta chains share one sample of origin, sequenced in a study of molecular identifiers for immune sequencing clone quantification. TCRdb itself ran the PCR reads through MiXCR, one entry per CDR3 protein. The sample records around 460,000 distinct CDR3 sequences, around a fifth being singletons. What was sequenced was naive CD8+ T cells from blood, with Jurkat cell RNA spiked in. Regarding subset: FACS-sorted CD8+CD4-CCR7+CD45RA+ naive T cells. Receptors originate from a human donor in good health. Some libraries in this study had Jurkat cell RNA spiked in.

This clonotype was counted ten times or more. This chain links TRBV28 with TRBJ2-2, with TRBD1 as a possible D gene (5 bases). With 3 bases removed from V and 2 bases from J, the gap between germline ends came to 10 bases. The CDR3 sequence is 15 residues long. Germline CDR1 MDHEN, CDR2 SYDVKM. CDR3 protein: CASSFWTKNTGELFF. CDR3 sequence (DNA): TGTGCCAGCAGTTTTTGGACAAAAAACACCGGGGAGCTGTTTTTT.

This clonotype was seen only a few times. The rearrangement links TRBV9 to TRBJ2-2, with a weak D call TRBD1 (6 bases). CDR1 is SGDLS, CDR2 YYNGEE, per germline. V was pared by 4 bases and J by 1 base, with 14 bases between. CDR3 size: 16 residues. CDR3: CASSPQTGVNTGELFF. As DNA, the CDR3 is TGTGCCAGCAGCCCCCAGACAGGAGTGAACACCGGGGAGCTGTTTTTT.

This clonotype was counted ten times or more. The CDR3 DNA reads TGTGCCAGCAGGTTGACTAGCGGGAGGGCCGGGTGGACAGATACGCAGTATTTT. Residues: CASRLTSGRAGWTDTQYF. The genes are TRBV27 and TRBJ2-3; 14 nucleotides agree with TRBD2. CDR3 length: 18 residues. V trimming: 6 bases; J trimming: 3 bases; junction bases outside the gene matches: 11. The V gene's germline CDR1 is MNHEY and CDR2 SMNVEV (reference sequence).

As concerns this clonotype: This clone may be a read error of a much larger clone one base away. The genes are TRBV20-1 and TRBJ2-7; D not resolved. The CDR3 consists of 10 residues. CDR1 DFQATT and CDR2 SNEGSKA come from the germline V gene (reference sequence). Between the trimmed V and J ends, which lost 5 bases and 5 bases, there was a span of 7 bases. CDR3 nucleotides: TGCAGTGCTGGTGGGGACGAGCAGTACTTC. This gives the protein CSAGGDEQYF.

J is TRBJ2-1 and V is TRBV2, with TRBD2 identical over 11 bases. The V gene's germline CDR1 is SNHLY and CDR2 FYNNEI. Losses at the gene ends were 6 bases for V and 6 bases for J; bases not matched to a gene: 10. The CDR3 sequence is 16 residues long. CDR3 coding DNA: TGTGCCAGCAGCTTATGTAGCGGGAGGGCTCCCAATGAGCAGTTCTTC. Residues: CASSLCSGRAPNEQFF. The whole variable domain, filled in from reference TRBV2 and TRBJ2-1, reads EPEVTQTPSHQVTQMGQEVILRCVPISNHLYFYWYRQILGQKVEFLVSFYNNEISEKSEIFDDQFSVERPDGSNFTLKIRSTKLEDSAMYFCASSLCSGRAPNEQFFGPGTRLTVL.

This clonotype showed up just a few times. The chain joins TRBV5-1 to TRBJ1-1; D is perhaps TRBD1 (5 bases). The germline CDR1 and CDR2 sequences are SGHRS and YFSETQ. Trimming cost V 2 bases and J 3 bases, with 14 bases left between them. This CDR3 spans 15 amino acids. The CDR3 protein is CASSFGPMTDTEAFF. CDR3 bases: TGCGCCAGCAGCTTTGGGCCGATGACAGACACTGAAGCTTTCTTT. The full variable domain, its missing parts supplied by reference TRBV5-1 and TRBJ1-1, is KAGVTQTPRYLIKTRGQQVTLSCSPISGHRSVSWYQQTPGQGLQFLFEYFSETQRNKGNFPGRFSGRQFSNSRSEMNVSTLELGDSALYLCASSFGPMTDTEAFFGQGTRLTVV.

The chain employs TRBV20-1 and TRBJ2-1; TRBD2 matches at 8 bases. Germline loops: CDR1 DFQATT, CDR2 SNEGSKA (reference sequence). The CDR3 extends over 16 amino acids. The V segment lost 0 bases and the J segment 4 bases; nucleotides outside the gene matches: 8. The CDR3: CSARDSLAGQYNEQFF. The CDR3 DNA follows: TGCAGTGCTAGAGATTCTCTAGCGGGTCAGTACAATGAGCAGTTCTTC.

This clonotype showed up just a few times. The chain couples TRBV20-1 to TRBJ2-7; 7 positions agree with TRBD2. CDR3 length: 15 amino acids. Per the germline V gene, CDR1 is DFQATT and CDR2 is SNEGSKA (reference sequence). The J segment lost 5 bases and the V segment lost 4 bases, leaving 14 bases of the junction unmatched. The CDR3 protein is CSANGLAPGGNEQYF. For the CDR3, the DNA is TGCAGTGCTAATGGGCTAGCGCCCGGGGGGAACGAGCAGTACTTC.

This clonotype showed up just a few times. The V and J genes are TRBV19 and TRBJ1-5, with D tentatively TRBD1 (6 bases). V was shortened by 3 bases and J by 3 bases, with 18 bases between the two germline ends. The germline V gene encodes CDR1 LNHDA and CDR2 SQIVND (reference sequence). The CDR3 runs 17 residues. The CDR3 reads CASSIQMGRDNNQPQHF. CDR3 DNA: TGTGCCAGTAGTATCCAGATGGGCAGGGACAACAATCAGCCCCAGCATTTT.

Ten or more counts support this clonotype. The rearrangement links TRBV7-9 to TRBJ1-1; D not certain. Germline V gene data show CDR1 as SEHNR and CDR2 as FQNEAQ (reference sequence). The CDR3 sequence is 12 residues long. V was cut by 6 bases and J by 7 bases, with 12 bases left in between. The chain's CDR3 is CASSPLNVEAFF. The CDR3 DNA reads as TGTGCCAGCAGTCCATTAAATGTTGAAGCTTTCTTT.

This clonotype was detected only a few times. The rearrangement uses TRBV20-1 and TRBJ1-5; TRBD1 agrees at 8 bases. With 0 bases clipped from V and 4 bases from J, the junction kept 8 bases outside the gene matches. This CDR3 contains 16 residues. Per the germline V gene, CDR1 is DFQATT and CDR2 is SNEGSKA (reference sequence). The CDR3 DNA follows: TGCAGTGCTAGAGATTTTGGGACAGGAAGTAATCAGCCCCAGCATTTT. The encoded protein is CSARDFGTGSNQPQHF.

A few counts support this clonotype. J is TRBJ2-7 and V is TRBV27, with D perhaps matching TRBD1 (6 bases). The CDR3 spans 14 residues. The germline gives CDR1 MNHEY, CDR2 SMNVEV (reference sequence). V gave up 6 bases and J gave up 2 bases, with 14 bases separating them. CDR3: CASSKQGKAYEQYF. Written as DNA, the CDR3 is TGTGCCAGCAGCAAACAGGGTAAGGCCTACGAGCAGTACTTC.

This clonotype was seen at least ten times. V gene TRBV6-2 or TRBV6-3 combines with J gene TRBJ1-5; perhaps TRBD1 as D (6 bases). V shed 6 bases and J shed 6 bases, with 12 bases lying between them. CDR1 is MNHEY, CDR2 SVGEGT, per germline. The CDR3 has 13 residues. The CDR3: CASSPGQIQPQHF. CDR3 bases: TGTGCCAGCAGCCCCGGACAGATTCAGCCCCAGCATTTT.

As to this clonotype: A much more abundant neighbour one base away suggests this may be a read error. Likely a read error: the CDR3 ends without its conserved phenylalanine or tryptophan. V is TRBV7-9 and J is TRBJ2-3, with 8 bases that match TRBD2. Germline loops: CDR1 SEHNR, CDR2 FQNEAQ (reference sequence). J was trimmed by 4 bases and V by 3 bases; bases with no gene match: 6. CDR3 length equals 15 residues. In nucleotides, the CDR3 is TGTGCCAGCAGCTTTATAAGCGGGGGACCAGATACGCAGTATCTT. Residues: CASSFISGGPDTQYL.

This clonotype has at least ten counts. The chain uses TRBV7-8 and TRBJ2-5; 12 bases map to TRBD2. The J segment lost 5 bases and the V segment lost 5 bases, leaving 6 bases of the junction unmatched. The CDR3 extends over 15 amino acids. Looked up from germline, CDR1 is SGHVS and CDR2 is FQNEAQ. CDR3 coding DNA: TGTGCCAGCAGCACCAGACTAGCGGGGGATGAGACCCAGTACTTC. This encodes CASSTRLAGDETQYF.

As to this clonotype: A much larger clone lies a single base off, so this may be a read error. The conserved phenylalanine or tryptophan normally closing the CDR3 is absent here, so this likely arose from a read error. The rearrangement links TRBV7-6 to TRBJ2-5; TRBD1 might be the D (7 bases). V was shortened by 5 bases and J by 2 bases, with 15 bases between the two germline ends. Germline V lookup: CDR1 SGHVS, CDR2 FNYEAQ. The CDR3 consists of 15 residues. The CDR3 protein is CASSRPGGGQETQYL. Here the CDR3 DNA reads TGTGCCAGCAGCCGCCCAGGGGGAGGTCAAGAGACCCAGTACCTC.

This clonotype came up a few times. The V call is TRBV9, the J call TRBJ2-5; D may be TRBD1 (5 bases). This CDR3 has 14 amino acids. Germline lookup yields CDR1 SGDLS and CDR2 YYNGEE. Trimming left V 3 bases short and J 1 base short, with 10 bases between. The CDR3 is CASSAGHFQETQYF. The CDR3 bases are TGTGCCAGCAGCGCAGGACACTTCCAAGAGACCCAGTACTTC. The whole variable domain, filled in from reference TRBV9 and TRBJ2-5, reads DSGVTQTPKHLITATGQRVTLRCSPRSGDLSVYWYQQSLDQGLQFLIQYYNGEERAKGNILERFSAQQFPDLHSELNLSSLELGDSALYFCASSAGHFQETQYFGPGTRLLVL.

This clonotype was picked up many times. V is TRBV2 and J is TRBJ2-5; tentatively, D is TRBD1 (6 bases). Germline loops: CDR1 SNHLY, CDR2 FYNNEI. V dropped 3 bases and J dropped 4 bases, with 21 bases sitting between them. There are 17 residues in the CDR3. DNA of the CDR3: TGTGCCAGCAGTGATTTTATGCCAGGGGCGGTTGTAGAGACCCAGTACTTC. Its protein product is CASSDFMPGAVVETQYF.

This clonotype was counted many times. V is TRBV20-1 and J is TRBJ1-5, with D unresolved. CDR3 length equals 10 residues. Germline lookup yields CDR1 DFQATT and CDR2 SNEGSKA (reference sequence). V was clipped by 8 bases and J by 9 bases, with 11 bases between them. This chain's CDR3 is CSKRRGPQHF. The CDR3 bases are TGCAGTAAAAGACGGGGGCCCCAGCATTTT.

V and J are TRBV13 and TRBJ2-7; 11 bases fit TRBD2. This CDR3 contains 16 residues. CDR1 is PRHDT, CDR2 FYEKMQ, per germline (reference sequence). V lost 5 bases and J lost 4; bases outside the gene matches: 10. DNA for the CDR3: TGTGCCAGCAGCCCCAGCCCACTAGCGGGGGATTACGAGCAGTACTTC. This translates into CASSPSPLAGDYEQYF. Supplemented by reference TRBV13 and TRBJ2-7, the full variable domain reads AAGVIQSPRHLIKEKRETATLKCYPIPRHDTVYWYQQGPGQDPQFLISFYEKMQSDKGSIPDRFSAQQFSDYHSELNMSSLELGDSALYFCASSPSPLAGDYEQYFGPGTRLTVT.